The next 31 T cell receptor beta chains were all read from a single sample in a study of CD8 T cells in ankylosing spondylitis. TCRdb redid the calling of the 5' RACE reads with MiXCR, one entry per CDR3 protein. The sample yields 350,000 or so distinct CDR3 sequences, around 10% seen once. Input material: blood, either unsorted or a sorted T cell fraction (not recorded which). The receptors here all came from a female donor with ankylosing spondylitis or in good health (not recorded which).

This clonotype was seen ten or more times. CDR3 nucleotides: TGCGCCAGCAGCAAATTCCAGGGGACTAGGAACTACAATGAGCAGTTCTTC. Translated: CASSKFQGTRNYNEQFF. The rearrangement joins TRBV5-1 to TRBJ2-1, with TRBD2 matching over 8 bases. Germline CDR1 and CDR2: SGHRS and YFSETQ. V trimming: 4 bases; J trimming: 3 bases; junction bases outside the gene matches: 12. The CDR3 loop spans 17 amino acids.

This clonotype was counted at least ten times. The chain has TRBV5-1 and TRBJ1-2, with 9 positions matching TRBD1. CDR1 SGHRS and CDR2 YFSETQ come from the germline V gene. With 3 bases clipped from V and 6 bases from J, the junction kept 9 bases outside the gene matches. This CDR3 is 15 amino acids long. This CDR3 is CASSWGQGNGHGYTF. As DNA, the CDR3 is TGCGCCAGCAGCTGGGGACAGGGAAACGGACATGGCTACACCTTC.

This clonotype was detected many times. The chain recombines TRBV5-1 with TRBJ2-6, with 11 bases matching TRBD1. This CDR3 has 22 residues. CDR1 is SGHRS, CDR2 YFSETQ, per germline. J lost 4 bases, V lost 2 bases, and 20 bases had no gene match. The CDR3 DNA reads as TGCGCCAGCAGCTTTCGGCCCGCCTCCAGGGACAGGGGGTTCCTAGGGGCCAACGTCCTGACTTTC. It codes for CASSFRPASRDRGFLGANVLTF. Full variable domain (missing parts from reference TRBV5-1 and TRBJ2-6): KAGVTQTPRYLIKTRGQQVTLSCSPISGHRSVSWYQQTPGQGLQFLFEYFSETQRNKGNFPGRFSGRQFSNSRSEMNVSTLELGDSALYLCASSFRPASRDRGFLGANVLTFGAGSRLTVL.

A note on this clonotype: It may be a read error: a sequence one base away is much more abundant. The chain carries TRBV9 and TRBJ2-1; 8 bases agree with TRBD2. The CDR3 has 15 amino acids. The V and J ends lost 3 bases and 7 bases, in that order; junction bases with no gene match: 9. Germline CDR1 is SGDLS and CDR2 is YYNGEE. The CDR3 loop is CASSAASGLGNEQFF. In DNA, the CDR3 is TGTGCCAGCAGCGCCGCTAGCGGGTTAGGAAATGAGCAGTTCTTC.

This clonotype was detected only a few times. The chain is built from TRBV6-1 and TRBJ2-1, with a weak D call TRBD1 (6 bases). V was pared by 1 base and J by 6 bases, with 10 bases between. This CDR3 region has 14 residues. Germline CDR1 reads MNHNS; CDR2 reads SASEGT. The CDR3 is CASSEEGHRNEQFF. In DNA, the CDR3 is TGTGCCAGCAGTGAAGAGGGACACCGCAATGAGCAGTTCTTC.

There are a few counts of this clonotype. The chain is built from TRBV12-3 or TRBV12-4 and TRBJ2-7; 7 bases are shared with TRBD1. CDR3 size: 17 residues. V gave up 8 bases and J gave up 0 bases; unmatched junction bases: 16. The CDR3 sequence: CASREDRLTFSSYEQYF. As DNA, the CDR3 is TGTGCCAGCCGAGAGGACAGGTTAACTTTCAGCTCCTACGAGCAGTACTTC.

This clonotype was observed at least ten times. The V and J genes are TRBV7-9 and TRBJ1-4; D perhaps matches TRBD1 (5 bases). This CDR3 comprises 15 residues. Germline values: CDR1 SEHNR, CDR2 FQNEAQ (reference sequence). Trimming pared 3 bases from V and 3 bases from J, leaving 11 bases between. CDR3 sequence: CASSFEGRSNEKLFF. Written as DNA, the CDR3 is TGTGCCAGCAGCTTTGAGGGGCGATCTAATGAAAAACTGTTTTTT.

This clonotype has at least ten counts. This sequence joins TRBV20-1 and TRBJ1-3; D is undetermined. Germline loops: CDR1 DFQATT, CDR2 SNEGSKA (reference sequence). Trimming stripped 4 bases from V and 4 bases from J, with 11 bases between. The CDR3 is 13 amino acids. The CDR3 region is CSANKKAGNTIYF. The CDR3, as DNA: TGCAGTGCTAATAAGAAAGCAGGAAACACCATATATTTT.

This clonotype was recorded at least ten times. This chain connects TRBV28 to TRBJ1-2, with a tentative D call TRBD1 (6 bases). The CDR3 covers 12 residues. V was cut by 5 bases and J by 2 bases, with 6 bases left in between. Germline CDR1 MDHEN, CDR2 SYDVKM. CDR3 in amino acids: CASSTGNYGYTF. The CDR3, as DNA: TGTGCCAGCAGTACAGGGAACTATGGCTACACCTTC.

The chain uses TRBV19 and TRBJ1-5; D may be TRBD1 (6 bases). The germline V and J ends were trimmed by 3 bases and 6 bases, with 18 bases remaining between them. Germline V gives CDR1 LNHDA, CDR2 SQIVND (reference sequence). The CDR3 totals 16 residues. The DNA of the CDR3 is TGTGCCAGTAGTATTCCTGCACGGGGGCGAGGTCAGCCCCAGCATTTT. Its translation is CASSIPARGRGQPQHF.

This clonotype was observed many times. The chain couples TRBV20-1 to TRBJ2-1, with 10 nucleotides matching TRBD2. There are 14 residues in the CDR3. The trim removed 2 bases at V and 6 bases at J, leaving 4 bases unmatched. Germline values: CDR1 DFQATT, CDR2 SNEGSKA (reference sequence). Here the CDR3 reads CSARSGGGFNEQFF. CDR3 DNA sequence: TGCAGTGCTAGAAGCGGGGGGGGGTTCAATGAGCAGTTCTTC.

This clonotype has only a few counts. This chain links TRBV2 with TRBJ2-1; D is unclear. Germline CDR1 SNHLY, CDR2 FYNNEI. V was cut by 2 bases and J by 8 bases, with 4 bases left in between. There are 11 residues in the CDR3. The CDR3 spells CASSERDEQFF. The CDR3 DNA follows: TGTGCCAGCAGTGAACGGGATGAGCAGTTCTTC.

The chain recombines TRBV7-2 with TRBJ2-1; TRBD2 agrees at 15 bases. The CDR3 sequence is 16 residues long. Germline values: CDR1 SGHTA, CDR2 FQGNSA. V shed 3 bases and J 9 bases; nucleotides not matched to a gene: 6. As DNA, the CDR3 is TGTGCCAGCAGCTTCGGACTAGCGGGGGGGCGGAGTGAGCAGTTCTTC. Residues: CASSFGLAGGRSEQFF.

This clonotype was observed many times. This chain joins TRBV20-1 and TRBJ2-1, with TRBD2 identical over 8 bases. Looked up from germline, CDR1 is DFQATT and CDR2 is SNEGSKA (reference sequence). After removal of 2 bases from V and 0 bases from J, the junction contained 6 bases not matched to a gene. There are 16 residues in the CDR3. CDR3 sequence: CSARLAGQSSYNEQFF. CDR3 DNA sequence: TGCAGTGCTAGACTAGCGGGTCAGAGCTCCTACAATGAGCAGTTCTTC.

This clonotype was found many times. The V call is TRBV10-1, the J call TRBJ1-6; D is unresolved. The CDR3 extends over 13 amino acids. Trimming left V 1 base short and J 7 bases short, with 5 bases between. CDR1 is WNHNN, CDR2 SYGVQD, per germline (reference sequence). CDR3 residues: CASSELTNSPLHF. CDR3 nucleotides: TGCGCCAGCAGTGAGTTGACCAATTCACCCCTCCACTTT.

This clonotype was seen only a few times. The CDR3 coding sequence is TGCGCCAGCAGCTCCGGGGGGAAGGAGGAGACCCAGTACTTC. Protein sequence: CASSSGGKEETQYF. The chain carries TRBV5-1 and TRBJ2-5; 7 positions match TRBD2. Germline V CDR1 and CDR2: SGHRS, YFSETQ. The CDR3 loop spans 14 amino acids. V trimming: 3 bases; J trimming: 5 bases; junction bases outside the gene matches: 7.

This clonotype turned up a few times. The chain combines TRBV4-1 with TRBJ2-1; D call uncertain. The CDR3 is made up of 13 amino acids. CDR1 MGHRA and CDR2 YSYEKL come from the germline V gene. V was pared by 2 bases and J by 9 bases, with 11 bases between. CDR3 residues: CASSQREVLEQFF. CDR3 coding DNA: TGCGCCAGCAGCCAAAGGGAAGTTCTTGAGCAGTTCTTC.

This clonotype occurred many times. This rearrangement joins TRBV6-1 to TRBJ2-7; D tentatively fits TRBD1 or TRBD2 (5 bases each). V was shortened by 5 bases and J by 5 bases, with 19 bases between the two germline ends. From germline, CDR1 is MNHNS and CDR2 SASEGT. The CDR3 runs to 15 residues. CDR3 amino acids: CASSQTRDPTHEQYF. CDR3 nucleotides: TGTGCCAGCAGTCAAACCCGGGACCCGACCCACGAGCAGTACTTC.

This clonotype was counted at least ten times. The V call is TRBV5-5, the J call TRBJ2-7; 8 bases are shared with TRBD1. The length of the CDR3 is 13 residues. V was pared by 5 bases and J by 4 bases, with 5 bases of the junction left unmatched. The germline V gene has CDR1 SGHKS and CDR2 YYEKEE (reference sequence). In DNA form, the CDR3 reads TGTGCCAGCAGAATGACAGGGGTTTACGAGCAGTACTTC. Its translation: CASRMTGVYEQYF. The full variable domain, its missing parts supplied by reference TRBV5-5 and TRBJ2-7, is DAGVTQSPTHLIKTRGQQVTLRCSPISGHKSVSWYQQVLGQGPQFIFQYYEKEERGRGNFPDRFSARQFPNYSSELNVNALLLGDSALYLCASRMTGVYEQYFGPGTRLTVT.

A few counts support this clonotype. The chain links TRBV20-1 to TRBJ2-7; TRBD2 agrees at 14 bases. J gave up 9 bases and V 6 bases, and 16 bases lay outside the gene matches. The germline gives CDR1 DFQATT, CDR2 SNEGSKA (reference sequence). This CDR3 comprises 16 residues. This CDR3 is CSAQAYGLAGGVGQYF. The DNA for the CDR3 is TGCAGTGCCCAGGCTTATGGACTAGCGGGAGGAGTCGGGCAGTACTTC.

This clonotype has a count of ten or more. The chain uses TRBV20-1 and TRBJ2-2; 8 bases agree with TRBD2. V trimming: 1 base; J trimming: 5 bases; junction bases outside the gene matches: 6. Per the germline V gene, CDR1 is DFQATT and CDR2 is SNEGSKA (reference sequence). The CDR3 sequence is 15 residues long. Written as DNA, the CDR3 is TGCAGTGCTAGAGGTCCGGGAGGGCCTACCGGGGAGCTGTTTTTT. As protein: CSARGPGGPTGELFF.

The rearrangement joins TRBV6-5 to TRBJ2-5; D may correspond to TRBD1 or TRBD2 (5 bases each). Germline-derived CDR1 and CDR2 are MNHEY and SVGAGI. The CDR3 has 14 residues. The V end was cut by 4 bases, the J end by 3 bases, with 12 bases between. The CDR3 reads CASSSPGTKETQYF. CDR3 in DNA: TGTGCCAGCAGTTCCCCCGGGACGAAAGAGACCCAGTACTTC.

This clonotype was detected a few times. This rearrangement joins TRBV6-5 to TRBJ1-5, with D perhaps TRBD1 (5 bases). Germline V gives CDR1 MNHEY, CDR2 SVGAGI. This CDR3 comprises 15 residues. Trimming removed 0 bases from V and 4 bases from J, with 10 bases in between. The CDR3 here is CASSYSRDGNQPQHF. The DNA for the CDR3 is TGTGCCAGCAGTTACTCGAGGGACGGGAATCAGCCCCAGCATTTT.

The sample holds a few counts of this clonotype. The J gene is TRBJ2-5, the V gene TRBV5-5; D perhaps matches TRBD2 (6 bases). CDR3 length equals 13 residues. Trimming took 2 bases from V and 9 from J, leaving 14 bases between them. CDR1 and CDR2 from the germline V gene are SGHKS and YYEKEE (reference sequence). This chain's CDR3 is CASSFSTVAAQYF. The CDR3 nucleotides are TGTGCCAGCAGCTTCTCGACCGTAGCGGCCCAGTACTTC. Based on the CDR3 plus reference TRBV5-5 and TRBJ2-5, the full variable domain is DAGVTQSPTHLIKTRGQQVTLRCSPISGHKSVSWYQQVLGQGPQFIFQYYEKEERGRGNFPDRFSARQFPNYSSELNVNALLLGDSALYLCASSFSTVAAQYFGPGTRLLVL.

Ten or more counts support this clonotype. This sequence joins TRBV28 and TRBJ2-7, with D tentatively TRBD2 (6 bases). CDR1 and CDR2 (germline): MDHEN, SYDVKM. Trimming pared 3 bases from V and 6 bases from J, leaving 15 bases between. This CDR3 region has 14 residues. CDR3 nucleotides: TGTGCCAGCAGTTTTGGAGGGTCGGAGACCGAGCAGTACTTC. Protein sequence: CASSFGGSETEQYF.

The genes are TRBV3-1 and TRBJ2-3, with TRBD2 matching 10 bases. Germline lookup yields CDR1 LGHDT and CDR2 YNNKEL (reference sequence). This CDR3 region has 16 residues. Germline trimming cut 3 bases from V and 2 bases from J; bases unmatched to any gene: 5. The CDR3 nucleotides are TGTGCCAGCAGCCAGGAACTAGCGGGATTCACAGATACGCAGTATTTT. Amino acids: CASSQELAGFTDTQYF.

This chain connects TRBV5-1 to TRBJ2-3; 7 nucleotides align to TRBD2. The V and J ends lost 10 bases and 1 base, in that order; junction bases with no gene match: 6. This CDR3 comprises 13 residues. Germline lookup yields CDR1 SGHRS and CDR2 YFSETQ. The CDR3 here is CARTRGGTDTQYF. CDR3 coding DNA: TGCGCCCGCACTCGGGGGGGCACAGATACGCAGTATTTT.

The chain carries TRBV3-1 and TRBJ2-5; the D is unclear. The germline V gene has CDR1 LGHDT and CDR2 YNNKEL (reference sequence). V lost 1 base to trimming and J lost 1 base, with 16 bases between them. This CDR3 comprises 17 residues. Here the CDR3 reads CASSQVSPGQAQETQYF. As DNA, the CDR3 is TGTGCCAGCAGCCAAGTCTCCCCCGGTCAGGCCCAAGAGACCCAGTACTTC.

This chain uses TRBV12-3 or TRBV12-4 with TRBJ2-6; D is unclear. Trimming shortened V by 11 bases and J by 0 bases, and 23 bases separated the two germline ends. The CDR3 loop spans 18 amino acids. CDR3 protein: CAFCTLMSITSGANVLTF. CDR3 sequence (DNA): TGTGCCTTCTGTACCCTAATGAGTATCACCTCTGGGGCCAACGTCCTGACTTTC.

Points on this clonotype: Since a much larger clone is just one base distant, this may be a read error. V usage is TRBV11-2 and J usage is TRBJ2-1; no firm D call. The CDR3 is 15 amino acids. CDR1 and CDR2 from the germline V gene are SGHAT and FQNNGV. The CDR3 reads CASSLDTTEVDEQSF. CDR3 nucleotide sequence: TGTGCCAGCAGCTTAGATACAACCGAGGTAGATGAGCAGTCCTTC.

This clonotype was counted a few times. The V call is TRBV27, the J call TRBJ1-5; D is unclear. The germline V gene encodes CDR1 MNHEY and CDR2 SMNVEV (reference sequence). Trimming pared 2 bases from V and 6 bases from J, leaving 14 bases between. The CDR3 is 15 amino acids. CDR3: CASSLANQFGQPQHF. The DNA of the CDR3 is TGTGCCAGCAGTTTAGCGAATCAGTTTGGTCAGCCCCAGCATTTT.